Listed below are T cell receptor beta chains from one sample, sequenced in a study of tumor-infiltrating lymphocytes in primary liver carcinoma. TCRdb reprocessed the multiplex PCR reads via MiXCR and lists one record per CDR3 protein. Among around 330,000 distinct CDR3 sequences, almost 60% were seen once, and the ten largest hold around 15%. Sequencing used peripheral blood. The origin of the receptors is a woman aged 25 to 39 with primary liver carcinoma and hepatitis B virus infection. Both conserved end residues are part of each CDR3. D genes are given only for firm matches. Only some rows state a clone size, as once, few, many or a class for expanded clones.

J gene: TRBJ1-1
D gene: TRBD1
clone size: once
V gene: TRBV11-3
CDR3 DNA: TGTGCCAGCAGCCTGTCCGGGACAGGGAGACACACTGAAGCTTTCTTT
CDR3 protein: CASSLSGTGRHTEAFF

J gene: TRBJ2-6
D gene: .
clone size: .
V gene: TRBV7-9
CDR3 DNA: TGTGCCAGCAGCTCCTGGACCTTCTCTGGGGCCAACGTCCTGACTTTC
CDR3 protein: CASSSWTFSGANVLTF

J gene: TRBJ1-6
D gene: TRBD1
clone size: few
V gene: TRBV6-5
CDR3 DNA: TGTGCCAGCAGTTCGACAGGGGTCTTTCGGAATTCACCCCTCCACTTT
CDR3 protein: CASSSTGVFRNSPLHF

J gene: TRBJ2-1
D gene: .
clone size: .
V gene: TRBV28
CDR3 DNA: TGTGCCAGCAGTTCCCCCGATCGGGCGGTCCGCAATGAGCAGTTCTTC
CDR3 protein: CASSSPDRAVRNEQFF

J gene: TRBJ2-1
D gene: TRBD2
clone size: many
V gene: TRBV6-5
CDR3 DNA: TGTGCCAGCAGGTTGGGACTAGCGTCAAGAGGGGAGCAGTTCTTC
CDR3 protein: CASRLGLASRGEQFF

J gene: TRBJ2-1
D gene: .
clone size: many
V gene: TRBV6-5
CDR3 DNA: TGTGCCAGCAGTTACCTAGCTCACAATGAGCAGTTCTTC
CDR3 protein: CASSYLAHNEQFF

J gene: TRBJ2-7
D gene: TRBD1
clone size: many
V gene: TRBV6-2/TRBV6-3
CDR3 DNA: TGTGCCAGCACTAAGGGCCGGGACAGAGCCTACGAGCAGTACTTC
CDR3 protein: CASTKGRDRAYEQYF

J gene: TRBJ1-6
D gene: .
clone size: .
V gene: TRBV4-2
CDR3 DNA: TGTGCCAGCAGCCAAGTCGTCACAGCGGCCAATTCACCCCTCCACTTT
CDR3 protein: CASSQVVTAANSPLHF

J gene: TRBJ2-1
D gene: .
clone size: .
V gene: TRBV4-3
CDR3 DNA: TGTGCCAGCAACCAAGATGCCTACAATGAGCAGTTCTTC
CDR3 protein: CASNQDAYNEQFF

J gene: TRBJ2-5
D gene: .
clone size: many
V gene: TRBV6-2/TRBV6-3
CDR3 DNA: TGTGCCAGCAGTTACCGGGGAGGCGAGACCCAGTACTTC
CDR3 protein: CASSYRGGETQYF

J gene: TRBJ2-7
D gene: .
clone size: few
V gene: TRBV10-3
CDR3 DNA: TGTGCCATCAGTGCAGAGCGGCGTGGGGGAAGGATCGAGCAGTACTTC
CDR3 protein: CAISAERRGGRIEQYF

J gene: TRBJ1-1
D gene: TRBD1
clone size: few
V gene: TRBV7-9
CDR3 DNA: TGTGCCAGCAGCTTGACAGGGGTGAACACTGAAGCTTTCTTT
CDR3 protein: CASSLTGVNTEAFF

J gene: TRBJ2-7
D gene: .
clone size: .
V gene: TRBV5-1
CDR3 DNA: TGCGCCAGCAGCGGGGACAAGGCCTACGAACAGTACTTC
CDR3 protein: CASSGDKAYEQYF

J gene: TRBJ1-5
D gene: .
clone size: few
V gene: TRBV28
CDR3 DNA: TGTGCCAGCAGTTCCCTCCGGGCATCACCGAATCAGCCCCAGCATTTT
CDR3 protein: CASSSLRASPNQPQHF

J gene: TRBJ2-2
D gene: TRBD2
clone size: .
V gene: TRBV4-2
CDR3 DNA: TGTGCCAGCTGCCAGAATAGCGGGTCTAACACCGGGGAGCTGTTTTTC
CDR3 protein: CASCQNSGSNTGELFF

J gene: TRBJ2-3
D gene: TRBD1
clone size: few
V gene: TRBV5-6
CDR3 DNA: TGTGCCAGCAGCCCAACTACTACCGGGGACAGCCTCAGGGAAGATACGCAGTATTTT
CDR3 protein: CASSPTTTGDSLREDTQYF

J gene: TRBJ1-1
D gene: .
clone size: .
V gene: TRBV13
CDR3 DNA: TGTGCCAGCAGCTCCCCAAACTTTTTGCTTATGAACACTGAAGCTTTCTTT
CDR3 protein: CASSSPNFLLMNTEAFF

J gene: TRBJ2-1
D gene: TRBD2
clone size: few
V gene: TRBV6-2/TRBV6-3
CDR3 DNA: TGTGCCAGCAGTTATGCGTGGGCTAGCGGGAGGGTCGAGCAGTTCTTC
CDR3 protein: CASSYAWASGRVEQFF

J gene: TRBJ1-1
D gene: .
clone size: .
V gene: TRBV7-8
CDR3 DNA: TGTGCCAGCAGCGCAGGAGCGAACACTGAAGCTTTCTTT
CDR3 protein: CASSAGANTEAFF

J gene: TRBJ2-2
D gene: .
clone size: .
V gene: TRBV7-9
CDR3 DNA: TGTGCCAGCAGCTTCGGTTTGGGAGCGTCGGTTCTCTTGGCCGGGGAGCTGTTTTTT
CDR3 protein: CASSFGLGASVLLAGELFF